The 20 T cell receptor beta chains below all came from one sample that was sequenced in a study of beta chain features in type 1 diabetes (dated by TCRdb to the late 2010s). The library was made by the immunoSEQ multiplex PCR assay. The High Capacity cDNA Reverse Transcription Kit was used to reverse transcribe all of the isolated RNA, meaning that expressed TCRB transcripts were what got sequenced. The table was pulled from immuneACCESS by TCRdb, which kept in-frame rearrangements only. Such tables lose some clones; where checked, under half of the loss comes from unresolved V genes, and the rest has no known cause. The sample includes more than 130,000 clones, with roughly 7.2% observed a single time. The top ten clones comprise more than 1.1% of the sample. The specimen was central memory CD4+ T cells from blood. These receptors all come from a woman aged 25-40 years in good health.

CDR3 sequence: CASKKLAGSNEQFF. The CDR3 nucleotides read TGTGCCAGTAAGAAACTAGCGGGAAGCAATGAGCAGTTCTTC. The chain combines TRBV19 with TRBJ2-1, with 10 nucleotides matching TRBD2. The germline V gene has CDR1 LNHDA and CDR2 SQIVND (reference sequence). Trimming cost V 7 bases and J 6 bases; bases outside gene matches: 6. The CDR3 runs 14 residues.

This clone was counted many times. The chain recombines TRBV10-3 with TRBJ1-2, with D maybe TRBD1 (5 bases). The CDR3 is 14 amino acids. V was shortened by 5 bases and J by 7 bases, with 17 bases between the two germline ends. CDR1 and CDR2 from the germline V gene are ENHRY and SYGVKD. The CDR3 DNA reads TGTGCCATCAGTTTTGACAGCGCCGGGAGTGGCTACACCTTC. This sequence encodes CAISFDSAGSGYTF.

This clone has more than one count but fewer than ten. CDR3 amino acids: CASSRIRDRGQRETQYF. CDR3 DNA sequence: TGCGCCAGCAGCCGCATCCGGGACAGGGGGCAGCGAGAGACCCAGTACTTC. The rearrangement links TRBV5-1 to TRBJ2-5; TRBD1 aligns across 12 bases. The length of the CDR3 is 17 residues. The V gene end was trimmed by 4 bases and the J gene end by 4 bases; junction bases not matched to a gene: 11. The germline CDR1 and CDR2 sequences are SGHRS and YFSETQ.

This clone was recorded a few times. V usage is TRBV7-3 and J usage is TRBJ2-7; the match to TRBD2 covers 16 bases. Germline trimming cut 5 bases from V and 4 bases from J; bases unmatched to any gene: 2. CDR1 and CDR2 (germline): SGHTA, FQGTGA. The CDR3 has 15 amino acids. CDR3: CASSQGLAGGYEQYF. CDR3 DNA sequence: TGTGCCAGCAGCCAGGGACTAGCGGGAGGGTACGAGCAGTACTTC.

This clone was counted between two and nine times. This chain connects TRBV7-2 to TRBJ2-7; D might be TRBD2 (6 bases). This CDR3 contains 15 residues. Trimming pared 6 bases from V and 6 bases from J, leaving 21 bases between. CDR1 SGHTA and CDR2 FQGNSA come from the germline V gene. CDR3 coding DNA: TGTGCCAGCAGGCAAACAGGCGGGACTCTCGGCGAGCAGTACTTC. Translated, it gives CASRQTGGTLGEQYF.

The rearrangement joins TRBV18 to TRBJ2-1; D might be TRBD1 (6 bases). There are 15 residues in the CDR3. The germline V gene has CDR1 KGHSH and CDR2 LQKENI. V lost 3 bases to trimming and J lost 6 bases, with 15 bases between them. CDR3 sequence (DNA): TGTGCCAGCTCACCTTCAGGGGAATGGTCCAATGAGCAGTTCTTC. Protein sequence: CASSPSGEWSNEQFF. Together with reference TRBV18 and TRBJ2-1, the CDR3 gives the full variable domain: NAGVMQNPRHLVRRRGQEARLRCSPMKGHSHVYWYRQLPEEGLKFMVYLQKENIIDESGMPKERFSAEFPKEGPSILRIQQVVRGDSAAYFCASSPSGEWSNEQFFGPGTRLTVL.

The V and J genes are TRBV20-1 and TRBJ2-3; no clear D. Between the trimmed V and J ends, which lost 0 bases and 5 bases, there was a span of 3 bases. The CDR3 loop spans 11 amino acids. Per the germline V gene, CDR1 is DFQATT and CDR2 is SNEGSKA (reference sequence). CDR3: CSARDLDTQYF. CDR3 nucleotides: TGCAGTGCTAGAGATCTAGATACGCAGTATTTT.

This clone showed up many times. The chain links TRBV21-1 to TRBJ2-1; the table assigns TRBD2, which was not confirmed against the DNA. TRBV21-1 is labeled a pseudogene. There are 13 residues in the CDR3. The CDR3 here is CASSKKGRDEQFF. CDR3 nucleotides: TGTGCCAGCAGCAAAAAGGGGAGGGATGAGCAGTTCTTC.

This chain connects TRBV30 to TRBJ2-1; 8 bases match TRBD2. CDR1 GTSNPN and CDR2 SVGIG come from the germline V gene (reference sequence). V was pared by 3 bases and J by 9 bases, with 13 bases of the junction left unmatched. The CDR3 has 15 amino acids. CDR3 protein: CAWRGDGTRWSEQFF. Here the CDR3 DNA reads TGTGCCTGGAGGGGGGATGGGACTAGGTGGTCTGAGCAGTTCTTC.

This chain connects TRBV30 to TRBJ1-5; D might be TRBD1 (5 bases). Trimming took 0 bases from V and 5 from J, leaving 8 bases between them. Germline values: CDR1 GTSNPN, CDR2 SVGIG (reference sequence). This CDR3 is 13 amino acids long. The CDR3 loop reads CAWSVQADQPQHF. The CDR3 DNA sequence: TGTGCCTGGAGTGTACAGGCAGATCAGCCCCAGCATTTT.

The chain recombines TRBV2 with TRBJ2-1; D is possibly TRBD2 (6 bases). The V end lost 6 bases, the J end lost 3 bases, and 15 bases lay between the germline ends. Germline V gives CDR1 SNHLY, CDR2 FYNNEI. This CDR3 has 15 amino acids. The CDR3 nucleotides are TGTGCCAGCAGGGCTGGGGGGAGAAGCTACAATGAGCAGTTCTTC. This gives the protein CASRAGGRSYNEQFF.

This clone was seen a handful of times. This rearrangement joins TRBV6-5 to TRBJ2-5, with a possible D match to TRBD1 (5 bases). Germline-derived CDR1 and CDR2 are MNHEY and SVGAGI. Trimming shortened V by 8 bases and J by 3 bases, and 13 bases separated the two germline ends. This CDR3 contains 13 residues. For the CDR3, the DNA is TGTGCCAGCGGACCTCAGGGTAAAGAGACCCAGTACTTC. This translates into CASGPQGKETQYF.

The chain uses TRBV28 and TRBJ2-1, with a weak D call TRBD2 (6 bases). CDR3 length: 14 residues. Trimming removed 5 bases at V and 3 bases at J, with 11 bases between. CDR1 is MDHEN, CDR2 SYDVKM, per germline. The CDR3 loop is CASSGSGYYNEQFF. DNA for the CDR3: TGTGCCAGCAGTGGTAGCGGATACTACAATGAGCAGTTCTTC.

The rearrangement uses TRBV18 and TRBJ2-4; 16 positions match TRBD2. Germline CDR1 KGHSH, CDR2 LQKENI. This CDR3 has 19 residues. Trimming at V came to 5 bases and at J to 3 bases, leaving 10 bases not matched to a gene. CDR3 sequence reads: CASSSPGLAGGPGKNIQYF. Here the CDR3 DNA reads TGTGCCAGCTCATCCCCGGGACTAGCGGGAGGGCCGGGCAAAAACATTCAGTACTTC.

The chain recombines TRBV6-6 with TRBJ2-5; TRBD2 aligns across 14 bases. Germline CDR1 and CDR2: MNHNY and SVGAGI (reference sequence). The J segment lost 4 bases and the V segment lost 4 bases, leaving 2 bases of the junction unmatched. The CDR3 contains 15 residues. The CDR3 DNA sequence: TGTGCCAGCAGTTGGACTAGCGGGAGGACAGAGACCCAGTACTTC. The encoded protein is CASSWTSGRTETQYF.

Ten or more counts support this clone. The CDR3 region has the DNA TGTGCCAGCAGCCGGCTAACCGGGAGCAACAATGAGCAGTTCTTC. Protein product: CASSRLTGSNNEQFF. V gene TRBV7-8 combines with J gene TRBJ2-1, with D maybe TRBD2 (6 bases). V was clipped by 5 bases and J by 5 bases, with 16 bases between them. The germline gives CDR1 SGHVS, CDR2 FQNEAQ. The CDR3 has 15 amino acids.

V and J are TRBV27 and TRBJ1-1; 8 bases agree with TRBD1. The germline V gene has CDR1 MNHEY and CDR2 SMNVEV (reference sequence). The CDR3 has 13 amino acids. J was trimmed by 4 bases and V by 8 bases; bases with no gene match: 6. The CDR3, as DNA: TGTGCCAGCTGGACAGGGCGGGGCACTGAAGCTTTCTTT. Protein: CASWTGRGTEAFF.

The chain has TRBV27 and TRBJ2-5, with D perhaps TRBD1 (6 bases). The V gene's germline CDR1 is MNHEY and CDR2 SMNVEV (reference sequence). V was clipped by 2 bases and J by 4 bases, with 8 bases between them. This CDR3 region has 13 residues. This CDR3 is CASSLRGGETQYF. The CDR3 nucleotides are TGTGCCAGCAGTTTAAGAGGGGGAGAGACCCAGTACTTC.

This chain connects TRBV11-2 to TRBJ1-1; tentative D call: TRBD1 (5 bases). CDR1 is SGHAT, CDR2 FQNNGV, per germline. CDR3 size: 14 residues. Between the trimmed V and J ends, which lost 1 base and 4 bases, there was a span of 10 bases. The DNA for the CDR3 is TGTGCCAGCAGCTTAGGGAACGGGGGCACTGAAGCTTTCTTT. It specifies CASSLGNGGTEAFF.

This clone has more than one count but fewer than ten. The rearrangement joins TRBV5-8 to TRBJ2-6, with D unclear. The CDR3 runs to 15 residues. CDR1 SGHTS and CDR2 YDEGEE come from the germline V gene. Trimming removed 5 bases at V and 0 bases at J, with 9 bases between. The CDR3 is CASRLGRSGANVLTF. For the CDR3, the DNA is TGTGCCAGCAGGCTGGGCCGCTCTGGGGCCAACGTCCTGACTTTC.